Listed here are 8 T cell receptor beta chains from one sample, sequenced in a study of identical twins. Via MiXCR, TCRdb re-called the 5' RACE reads, giving one row per CDR3 protein. This table has around 280,000 distinct CDR3 sequences, 6.5% to 9.5% appearing once. These data were likewise used in another study, on yellow fever vaccine responses in identical twins.

The sequencing sample was made of memory (CD45RO+) T cells sorted from blood. These receptors came from a woman younger than 35 in good health.

Only a few counts were recorded for this clonotype. The genes are TRBV4-2 and TRBJ2-2, with TRBD2 matching over 14 bases. The CDR3 is made up of 18 amino acids. Germline V CDR1 and CDR2: LGHNA, YNFKEQ. Trimming removed 5 bases from V and 4 bases from J; junction bases left unmatched: 9. CDR3 sequence (DNA): TGTGCCAGCAGCTACCCGGGACTAGCGGGAGATTCCACCGGGGAGCTGTTTTTT. It is translated as CASSYPGLAGDSTGELFF.

The V gene is TRBV5-1, the J gene TRBJ1-1; TRBD1 matches 11 bases. The CDR3 extends over 21 amino acids. With V trimmed by 0 bases and J by 0 bases, 16 bases remained unmatched. Germline CDR1 is SGHRS and CDR2 is YFSETQ. The CDR3 spells CASSLGRTGGIATLMNTEAFF. The CDR3 nucleotides read TGCGCCAGCAGCTTGGGAAGGACAGGGGGCATAGCCACGCTCATGAACACTGAAGCTTTCTTT.

This chain joins TRBV12-3 or TRBV12-4 and TRBJ1-1, with 8 bases identical to TRBD1. The V gene end was trimmed by 7 bases and the J gene end by 2 bases; junction bases not matched to a gene: 6. The CDR3 has 14 amino acids. The CDR3: CASKPGQGNTEAFF. The CDR3 bases are TGTGCCAGCAAACCCGGACAGGGTAACACTGAAGCTTTCTTT.

This clonotype was found many times. The gene calls are TRBV11-2 and TRBJ2-1, with TRBD2 matching 9 bases. Losses at the gene ends were 2 bases for V and 5 bases for J; bases not matched to a gene: 4. The CDR3 contains 15 residues. The germline V gene encodes CDR1 SGHAT and CDR2 FQNNGV. The CDR3 loop is CASSLRLADNNEQFF. The CDR3 nucleotides read TGTGCCAGCAGCTTAAGACTAGCGGATAACAATGAGCAGTTCTTC. The full variable domain, rest sourced from reference TRBV11-2 and TRBJ2-1, is EAGVAQSPRYKIIEKRQSVAFWCNPISGHATLYWYQQILGQGPKLLIQFQNNGVVDDSQLPKDRFSAERLKGVDSTLKIQPAKLEDSAVYLCASSLRLADNNEQFFGPGTRLTVL.

This clonotype was detected a few times. V is TRBV2 and J is TRBJ2-7; TRBD1 might be the D (6 bases). The CDR3 extends over 13 amino acids. Germline loops: CDR1 SNHLY, CDR2 FYNNEI. Deletions cut 3 bases from V and 5 bases from J, with 11 bases between. DNA of the CDR3: TGTGCCAGCAGTGAGGACAGTTCCGACGAGCAGTACTTC. Residues: CASSEDSSDEQYF.

This clonotype was counted at least ten times. The chain couples TRBV7-8 to TRBJ2-3; D perhaps matches TRBD2 (5 bases). Germline CDR1 SGHVS, CDR2 FQNEAQ. There are 14 residues in the CDR3. The germline V and J ends were trimmed by 0 bases and 4 bases, with 8 bases remaining between them. DNA for the CDR3: TGTGCCAGCAGCTTAGCGCGGACTCCAGATACGCAGTATTTT. Translating it yields CASSLARTPDTQYF.

This clonotype appeared many times. The rearrangement links TRBV28 to TRBJ2-3; D not resolved. CDR1 is MDHEN and CDR2 is SYDVKM in the germline V gene. V was clipped by 5 bases and J by 1 base, with 19 bases between them. CDR3 length equals 17 residues. The CDR3 reads CASSPIGRIFGTDTQYF. CDR3 nucleotide sequence: TGTGCCAGCAGTCCAATAGGACGGATATTCGGCACAGATACGCAGTATTTT.

This clonotype came up a few times. The chain is built from TRBV7-6 and TRBJ2-1; 10 nucleotides align to TRBD2. From germline, CDR1 is SGHVS and CDR2 FNYEAQ. V lost 1 base, J lost 0 bases, and 3 bases stayed unmatched. The CDR3 has 17 amino acids. CDR3 loop: CASSLEASGGSYNEQFF. The CDR3 DNA reads as TGTGCCAGCAGCTTAGAGGCTAGCGGGGGCTCCTACAATGAGCAGTTCTTC. Looking up the rest from reference TRBV7-6 and TRBJ2-1 gives the full variable domain: GAGVSQSPRYKVTKRGQDVALRCDPISGHVSLYWYRQALGQGPEFLTYFNYEAQQDKSGLPNDRFSAERPEGSISTLTIQRTEQRDSAMYRCASSLEASGGSYNEQFFGPGTRLTVL.